These 23 T cell receptor beta chains originate from one sample sequenced in a study of blood T cell repertoires in COVID-19. Repertoires were generated with immunoSEQ multiplex PCR, while TCRdb's copy carries only in-frame clones and drops some. The data show roughly 430,000 clones, with nearly 90% seen just once and over 2% held by the top ten. What was sequenced was PBMCs or T cells enriched from blood (not recorded which). These receptors came from a woman in her 40s with acute COVID-19.

This clone has more than one count but fewer than ten. The chain uses TRBV19 and TRBJ2-1; D remains ambiguous. V was cut by 3 bases and J by 4 bases, with 7 bases left in between. The germline V gene has CDR1 LNHDA and CDR2 SQIVND (reference sequence). The CDR3 extends over 13 amino acids. CDR3 sequence reads: CASSIQFYNEQFF. CDR3 nucleotide sequence: TGTGCCAGTAGTATTCAGTTTTACAATGAGCAGTTCTTC.

The chain combines TRBV19 with TRBJ1-1; 7 nucleotides match TRBD1. The V gene's germline CDR1 is LNHDA and CDR2 SQIVND (reference sequence). The CDR3 is 13 residues long. V lost 9 bases to trimming and J lost 1 base; unmatched junction nucleotides: 5. The CDR3 nucleotides read TGTGCCAGCTGGGACAGAGGGAACACTGAAGCTTTCTTT. It encodes CASWDRGNTEAFF.

V is TRBV7-9 and J is TRBJ1-2; D might be TRBD1 (5 bases). Deletions cut 0 bases from V and 6 bases from J, with 17 bases between. Germline CDR1 and CDR2: SEHNR and FQNEAQ (reference sequence). The CDR3 has 16 residues. The CDR3 protein is CASSLAGVREGDGYTF. DNA for the CDR3: TGTGCCAGCAGCTTAGCGGGAGTCAGGGAGGGTGATGGCTACACCTTC.

CDR3 DNA: TGTGCCAGCAGCTACGGACAGGGGGCGCGTGGAAACACCATATATTTT. Amino acids: CASSYGQGARGNTIYF. The gene calls are TRBV5-4 and TRBJ1-3; the match to TRBD1 covers 11 bases. The germline CDR1 and CDR2 sequences are SGHNT and YYREEE (reference sequence). V shed 3 bases and J 3 bases; nucleotides not matched to a gene: 5. This CDR3 contains 16 residues.

The V gene is TRBV5-1, the J gene TRBJ2-3; possible D gene TRBD2, 5 bases. The CDR3 is made up of 15 amino acids. The germline CDR1 and CDR2 sequences are SGHRS and YFSETQ. V was pared by 1 base and J by 3 bases, with 12 bases between. CDR3 protein: CASSLIRESTDTQYF. The CDR3 region has the DNA TGCGCCAGCAGCTTGATACGGGAAAGTACAGATACGCAGTATTTT.

The table lists this clone with a count of one. V and J are TRBV2 and TRBJ2-7, with D perhaps TRBD1 (7 bases). V dropped 7 bases and J dropped 3 bases, with 16 bases sitting between them. The CDR3 contains 14 residues. Germline CDR1 is SNHLY and CDR2 is FYNNEI. In DNA form, the CDR3 reads TGTGCCAGCACTCCAGGGGGGTATGGCTACGAGCAGTACTTC. Its translation: CASTPGGYGYEQYF.

This sequence joins TRBV9 and TRBJ2-5, with TRBD1 as a possible D gene (5 bases). In germline, CDR1 is SGDLS, CDR2 YYNGEE. V lost 4 bases and J 2 bases, leaving 12 bases between the germline ends. CDR3 length: 14 residues. This chain's CDR3 is CASSPWGPQETQYF. CDR3 coding DNA: TGTGCCAGCAGCCCGTGGGGCCCTCAAGAGACCCAGTACTTC.

This rearrangement joins TRBV7-9 to TRBJ1-1; 7 bases align to TRBD1. The CDR3 loop spans 14 amino acids. From germline, CDR1 is SEHNR and CDR2 FQNEAQ (reference sequence). The J segment lost 8 bases and the V segment lost 5 bases, leaving 11 bases of the junction unmatched. This CDR3 is CASSRHLQGIEAFF. CDR3 DNA: TGTGCCAGCAGCCGTCACTTACAGGGGATCGAAGCTTTCTTT.

The chain has TRBV9 and TRBJ1-2; D not certain. The germline V gene has CDR1 SGDLS and CDR2 YYNGEE. V shed 4 bases and J shed 3 bases, with 16 bases lying between them. CDR3 length equals 15 residues. The CDR3 is CASSSPPRGDYGYTF. In DNA, the CDR3 is TGTGCCAGCAGCTCCCCCCCCCGCGGGGACTATGGCTACACCTTC.

Written as DNA, the CDR3 is TGTGCCAGCAGTTTAATAAACGGACAGGGAGATAACTATGGCTACACCTTC. This codes for CASSLINGQGDNYGYTF. The rearrangement uses TRBV27 and TRBJ1-2; TRBD1 matches 8 bases. The germline gives CDR1 MNHEY, CDR2 SMNVEV (reference sequence). V dropped 2 bases and J dropped 1; count of bases not matched to a gene: 9. The CDR3 contains 17 residues.

This clone has only a few counts. This chain uses TRBV3-1 (or the pseudogene TRBV3-2) with TRBJ2-2, with 8 bases matching TRBD2. CDR1 and CDR2 (germline): LGHDT, YNNKEL (reference sequence). This CDR3 contains 13 residues. The V segment lost 4 bases and the J segment 6 bases; nucleotides outside the gene matches: 1. In DNA, the CDR3 is TGTGCCAGCAGCCTGGGACTAGCCGGGGAGCTGTTTTTT. Translation: CASSLGLAGELFF.

The chain combines TRBV10-3 with TRBJ1-3; 7 nucleotides match TRBD1. With V trimmed by 10 bases and J by 11 bases, 11 bases remained unmatched. The germline V gene has CDR1 ENHRY and CDR2 SYGVKD. The CDR3 has 12 amino acids. The CDR3 DNA reads TGTGCCACGCAGGGGGTAGTTACGGCCATATATTTT. This gives the protein CATQGVVTAIYF.

The chain is built from TRBV4-1 and TRBJ2-3; D unresolved. The CDR3 spans 12 residues. Trimming took off 3 bases at V and 10 bases at J, with 11 bases between the two ends. Germline loops: CDR1 MGHRA, CDR2 YSYEKL. CDR3 loop: CASSQPVAAQYF. CDR3 nucleotides: TGCGCCAGCAGCCAGCCGGTCGCGGCGCAGTATTTT.

The J gene is TRBJ2-3, the V gene TRBV11-2; D is ambiguous. The V gene lost 4 bases and the J gene lost 0 bases, with 2 bases spanning the gap. Germline CDR1 reads SGHAT; CDR2 reads FQNNGV. CDR3 length: 12 residues. The CDR3 region has the DNA TGTGCCAGCAGCTCGAGCACAGATACGCAGTATTTT. Protein product: CASSSSTDTQYF.

V usage is TRBV9 and J usage is TRBJ2-2; perhaps TRBD1 as D (6 bases). Germline V lookup: CDR1 SGDLS, CDR2 YYNGEE. V lost 6 bases and J lost 1, with 16 bases in between. The CDR3 sequence is 16 residues long. The CDR3 sequence: CASNTKDRGNTGELFF. The CDR3 DNA follows: TGTGCCAGCAACACGAAGGACAGAGGGAACACCGGGGAGCTGTTTTTT. Variable domain in full (rest from reference TRBV9 and TRBJ2-2): DSGVTQTPKHLITATGQRVTLRCSPRSGDLSVYWYQQSLDQGLQFLIQYYNGEERAKGNILERFSAQQFPDLHSELNLSSLELGDSALYFCASNTKDRGNTGELFFGEGSRLTVL.

V is TRBV14 and J is TRBJ2-7; TRBD2 matches 10 bases. Germline V gene lookup returns CDR1 SGHDN and CDR2 FVKESK. V was pared by 9 bases and J by 2 bases, with 7 bases of the junction left unmatched. This CDR3 region has 14 residues. The CDR3 loop is CARGRTSGTYEQYF. The CDR3 nucleotides read TGTGCCAGGGGACGGACTAGCGGAACCTACGAGCAGTACTTC.

This clone appeared a few times. The gene calls are TRBV9 and TRBJ2-3; 8 bases match TRBD2. Germline CDR1 SGDLS, CDR2 YYNGEE. V shed 2 bases and J 2 bases; nucleotides not matched to a gene: 7. CDR3 length equals 16 residues. The CDR3 DNA reads TGTGCCAGCAGCGTTAGCGGGGCAGCAGACACAGATACGCAGTATTTT. It is translated as CASSVSGAADTDTQYF.

The chain recombines TRBV24-1 with TRBJ2-1, with TRBD2 matching 11 bases. The CDR3 loop spans 17 amino acids. CDR1 is KGHDR, CDR2 SFDVKD, per germline. With V trimmed by 1 base and J by 4 bases, 5 bases remained unmatched. The CDR3 DNA reads as TGTGCCACCAGTGATTTTAGTCTAGCGGGGGGATACAATGAGCAGTTCTTC. Translating gives CATSDFSLAGGYNEQFF.

V is TRBV6-5 and J is TRBJ1-2; 7 nucleotides match TRBD1. CDR1 and CDR2 from the germline V gene are MNHEY and SVGAGI. The CDR3 extends over 15 amino acids. V lost 5 bases and J lost 4; bases outside the gene matches: 10. CDR3 nucleotides: TGTGCCAGCAGTAATACGGGACAGCCCTTCTATGGCTACACCTTC. Protein product: CASSNTGQPFYGYTF.

The chain joins TRBV7-2 to TRBJ1-5; 7 nucleotides line up with TRBD1. The V gene end was trimmed by 2 bases and the J gene end by 5 bases; junction bases not matched to a gene: 12. In germline, CDR1 is SGHTA, CDR2 FQGNSA. The CDR3 runs 17 residues. The CDR3 DNA reads as TGTGCCAGCAGCTTAAGTAGGGGGCCCGGAACGTATCAGCCCCAGCATTTT. Translating it yields CASSLSRGPGTYQPQHF. Drawing the rest from reference TRBV7-2 and TRBJ1-5, the complete variable domain is GAGVSQSPSNKVTEKGKDVELRCDPISGHTALYWYRQSLGQGLEFLIYFQGNSAPDKSGLPSDRFSAERTGGSVSTLTIQRTQQEDSAVYLCASSLSRGPGTYQPQHFGDGTRLSIL.

The gene calls are TRBV15 and TRBJ2-5; no definite D call. CDR1 is LNHNV and CDR2 is YYDKDF in the germline V gene (reference sequence). With 1 base removed from V and 0 bases from J, the gap between germline ends came to 12 bases. There are 16 residues in the CDR3. The chain's CDR3 is CATSRVGNGYQETQYF. The CDR3 DNA sequence: TGTGCCACCAGCAGAGTTGGAAACGGGTACCAAGAGACCCAGTACTTC.

The chain has TRBV15 and TRBJ1-2; a weak D match, TRBD1 (6 bases). CDR1 LNHNV and CDR2 YYDKDF come from the germline V gene (reference sequence). V was cut by 2 bases and J by 4 bases, with 20 bases left in between. This CDR3 spans 17 amino acids. The CDR3 sequence: CATSRSLEGGRGYGYTF. The CDR3 DNA follows: TGTGCCACCAGCAGATCCCTAGAGGGGGGGCGCGGCTATGGCTACACCTTC. Full variable domain (remainder filled in from reference TRBV15 and TRBJ1-2): DAMVIQNPRYQVTQFGKPVTLSCSQTLNHNVMYWYQQKSSQAPKLLFHYYDKDFNNEADTPDNFQSRRPNTSFCFLDIRSPGLGDTAMYLCATSRSLEGGRGYGYTFGSGTRLTVV.

V and J are TRBV30 and TRBJ2-2; D possibly corresponds to TRBD2 (6 bases). The CDR3 loop spans 15 amino acids. Germline V gene data show CDR1 as GTSNPN and CDR2 as SVGIG (reference sequence). The V end lost 1 base, the J end lost 4 bases, and 13 bases lay between the germline ends. CDR3 sequence reads: CAWSARGTSTGELFF. The CDR3 DNA reads as TGTGCCTGGAGTGCCCGGGGGACCAGCACCGGGGAGCTGTTTTTT.